A selection of T cell receptor beta chains follows, all from one sample in a study of blood T cell repertoires in COVID-19. TCRdb's table, derived via immunoSEQ multiplex PCR, lists solely in-frame clones and lacks some. This table has 200,000 to 250,000 clones, roughly 83% appearing once. Sequenced material: peripheral blood. Source of these receptors: a woman between 50 and 59 years old with acute or convalescent COVID-19. Each CDR3 is given with its conserved first and last residue. D genes are given only for firm matches. The listing skips clone size in some rows; elsewhere it reads once, few, many or a size class.

j_call | clone_size | v_call | d_call | cdr3_nt | cdr3_aa
TRBJ2-3 | - | TRBV28 | TRBD2 | TGTGCCAGCAGTTTACGCATGCTAGCGGGTACAGATACGCAGTATTTT | CASSLRMLAGTDTQYF
TRBJ2-7 | - | TRBV7-2 | - | TGTGCCAGCAGCTTAGGAAACTCACCCCCCTACGAGCAGTACTTC | CASSLGNSPPYEQYF
TRBJ2-1 | - | TRBV28 | TRBD2 | TGTGCCAGCAGTGTGGGACTAGCGGGAGGGAATGAGCAGTTCTTC | CASSVGLAGGNEQFF
TRBJ1-2 | - | TRBV6-1 | - | TGTGCCAGCACTGAATGGGGAGAAGATGGCTACACCTTC | CASTEWGEDGYTF
TRBJ1-3 | - | TRBV10-3 | - | TGTGCCATCAGTGAGTCGATATTTTATAACAGATCTTCTGGAAACACCATATATTTT | CAISESIFYNRSSGNTIYF
TRBJ2-7 | - | TRBV11-2 | - | TGTGCCAGCACCCCACTCTCCTACGAGCAGTACTTC | CASTPLSYEQYF
TRBJ2-1 | few | TRBV6-4 | TRBD1 | TGTGCCAGCAGTGACTCGAAGGGACAGGCGGTCGATGAGCAGTTCTTC | CASSDSKGQAVDEQFF
TRBJ1-2 | - | TRBV7-2 | - | TGTGCCAGCAGCTTAGCGCTGGAGGGCTACACCTTC | CASSLALEGYTF
TRBJ1-1 | - | TRBV5-1 | - | TGCGCCAGCAGCTTGGGGGAGGCAGGGAGGACTGAAGCTTTCTTT | CASSLGEAGRTEAFF
TRBJ2-2 | few | TRBV19 | TRBD1 | TGTGCCAGTCAAATGGGGACAGGGGCCACCGGGGAGCTGTTTTTT | CASQMGTGATGELFF
TRBJ1-5 | - | TRBV5-6 | - | TGTGCCAGCAGCTTCCGCAGGGTTGATCAGCCCCAGCATTTT | CASSFRRVDQPQHF
TRBJ2-1 | - | TRBV20-1 | - | TGCAGTGCTAGAAAGGGGGTTGAGCAGTTCTTC | CSARKGVEQFF
TRBJ2-1 | few | TRBV20-1 | TRBD2 | TGCAGTGCTAGTAGCGGGAGGGATGAGCAGTTCTTC | CSASSGRDEQFF
TRBJ2-5 | - | TRBV3-1/TRBV3-2 | - | TGTGCCAGCAGCCAAGCGGGGGTCGCCCAAGAGACCCAGTACTTC | CASSQAGVAQETQYF
TRBJ1-5 | - | TRBV4-2 | - | TGTGCCAGCAGCCAAGATCTTCAGGCCGATCAGCCCCAGCATTTT | CASSQDLQADQPQHF
TRBJ1-1 | - | TRBV6-5 | - | TGTGCCAGCAGCCCGACAGGGAACACTGAAGCTTTCTTT | CASSPTGNTEAFF
TRBJ1-2 | - | TRBV12-3/TRBV12-4 | - | TGTGCCAGCACGATCCCAGGGGCAGGCTACACCTTC | CASTIPGAGYTF
TRBJ1-5 | once | TRBV10-3 | TRBD1 | TGTGCCATCAGCAAGGGGGCCAATCAGCCCCAGCATTTT | CAISKGANQPQHF
TRBJ2-3 | few | TRBV3-1/TRBV3-2 | - | TGTGCCAGCAGCCATACCGGAGCCACAGATACGCAGTATTTT | CASSHTGATDTQYF
TRBJ1-1 | - | TRBV4-2 | - | TGTGCCAGCAGCCCCGATCGGGGGGGGACGAACACTGAAGCTTTCTTT | CASSPDRGGTNTEAFF
TRBJ2-7 | - | TRBV11-2 | - | TGTGCCAGCAGCTTAGTTTTGGCCGAGCAGTACTTC | CASSLVLAEQYF
TRBJ2-5 | - | TRBV11-2 | TRBD2 | TGTGCCAGCAGCCGTGGACTAGCGGCATCCCAAGAGACCCAGTACTTC | CASSRGLAASQETQYF
TRBJ2-7 | - | TRBV5-5 | TRBD1 | TGTGCCAGCAGCTTGGGTCCAGGGGGCTACGAGCAGTACTTC | CASSLGPGGYEQYF
TRBJ2-5 | - | TRBV2 | TRBD2 | TGTGCCAGCAGTGTGGGAGGGGTAGAGACCCAGTACTTC | CASSVGGVETQYF
TRBJ2-7 | - | TRBV10-2 | TRBD2 | TGCGCCAGCAGTGATGATCCGGGGGGGGAGCAGTACTTC | CASSDDPGGEQYF
TRBJ2-1 | few | TRBV3-1/TRBV3-2 | - | TGTGCCAGCAGCCAAGAACGTCCTTTGCTACGGCAGTTCTTC | CASSQERPLLRQFF
TRBJ2-7 | - | TRBV4-2 | - | TGTGCCAGCAGCCAAGAGCCAGGCTCCGACTACGAGCAGTACTTC | CASSQEPGSDYEQYF